These 3 T cell receptor beta chains originate from one sample sequenced in a study of spatial heterogeneity in lung cancer. Regarding time point: sample taken at primary tumor resection. TCRdb re-derived calls from the 5' RACE reads in MiXCR, one entry per CDR3 protein. The data contain roughly 3,500 distinct CDR3 sequences, 2.5% to 4% of them singletons. Sequencing used lung tissue, obtained at surgery. The receptors were gathered from a human donor with early-stage non-small cell lung cancer.

In its sample, this clonotype is medium-sized. The size of this beta chain means little, since it is a stray read in a library made for alpha chains. This chain uses TRBV10-1 with TRBJ2-3, with 8 bases fitting TRBD1. Per germline, CDR1 WNHNN and CDR2 SYGVQD (reference sequence). The CDR3 spans 14 residues. The trim removed 8 bases at V and 0 bases at J, leaving 4 bases unmatched. The CDR3 here is CASSGGLSTDTQYF. Written as DNA, the CDR3 is TGCGCCAGCTCAGGGGGCCTGAGCACAGATACGCAGTATTTT.

This clonotype has at least ten counts. This beta chain represents an off-target read in a library built for alpha chains; its size is of limited meaning. This chain links TRBV29-1 with TRBJ1-1, with 10 bases lining up with TRBD1. The J segment lost 6 bases and the V segment lost 6 bases, leaving 13 bases of the junction unmatched. The CDR3 length is 15 residues. Germline V gives CDR1 SQVTM, CDR2 ANQGSEA. The DNA of the CDR3 is TGCAGCGTCCACGGACAGGGGGGGGTGTGGGCTGAAGCTTTCTTT. This codes for CSVHGQGGVWAEAFF. The full variable domain, completed using reference TRBV29-1 and TRBJ1-1, is SAVISQKPSRDICQRGTSLTIQCQVDSQVTMMFWYRQQPGQSLTLIATANQGSEATYESGFVIDKFPISRPNLTFSTLTVSNMSPEDSSIYLCSVHGQGGVWAEAFFGQGTRLTVV.

By share of the sample, this clonotype is medium-sized. The library was built for alpha chains, so this beta chain is an off-target read and its size means little. J is TRBJ1-6 and V is TRBV7-2; no clear D gene. V was clipped by 4 bases and J by 4 bases, with 8 bases between them. The CDR3 is 14 residues long. Per the germline V gene, CDR1 is SGHTA and CDR2 is FQGNSA. The CDR3 coding sequence is TGTGCCAGCAGCTCGGACGGGTATAATTCACCCCTCCACTTT. It yields the protein CASSSDGYNSPLHF.